This T cell receptor beta chain stems from a study of cytomegalovirus exposure and HLA in healthy donors. Primers for the PCR totalled 60 Vbeta and 13 Jbeta. Clones were read by immunoSEQ multiplex PCR, and TCRdb kept only the in-frame ones, dropping some. The sample has more than 80,000 clones; about 76% are singletons. This receptor was identified in a woman aged 45-65 years in good health and CMV-seropositive. The specimen was PBMCs.

This CDR3 reads CASSSTGTEAFF. The CDR3 nucleotides are TGTGCCAGCAGTTCCACCGGCACTGAAGCTTTCTTT. This chain connects TRBV6-5 to TRBJ1-1; D gene uncertain. Between the trimmed V and J ends, which lost 4 bases and 4 bases, there was a span of 7 bases. CDR1 and CDR2 (germline): MNHEY, SVGAGI. The CDR3 is 12 residues long.